This TCR beta chain appears in the sequencing data of a study of regulatory T cells in long-lasting Graves disease. Time point here: newly diagnosed GD, antithyroid drugs for less than 3 months. PBMC-derived RNA was used for the TCR library. Libraries of TCR beta came from iRepertoire HTBI primers plus Arm-PCR of CDR3 regions. TCRdb re-analysed the multiplex PCR reads in MiXCR, keeping a single row per CDR3 protein. The data hold 400,000 to 500,000 distinct CDR3 sequences, with over 15% observed a single time. This CDR3 is 16 amino acids long. Germline CDR1 MNHNS, CDR2 SASEGT. Trimming removed 5 bases from V and 2 bases from J, with 16 bases in between. This same sample was also part of a study on T cells in Graves' hyperthyroidism and ophthalmopathy.

The chain links TRBV6-1 to TRBJ1-3, with D possibly TRBD1 on 5 matching bases. The receptor's source is a woman aged 25-40 years with Graves disease. This sample comprised peripheral blood mononuclear cells (PBMCs), obtained at new diagnosis, from a patient treated with antithyroid drugs. CDR3 coding DNA: TGTGCCAGCAGTCGACTTAGCAGGGTGGCTGGAAACACCATATATTTT. It codes for CASSRLSRVAGNTIYF.